The entry that follows covers one T cell receptor beta chain sequence. This entry belongs to a study of CD8 T cells in Susac syndrome. cDNA came from about 0.51 to 1 ug RNA primed by random hexamers. An immunoSEQ multiplex PCR amplified TCR beta CDR3 over 54 Vbeta and 13 Jbeta. TCRdb reprocessed the immunoSEQ multiplex PCR reads via MiXCR and lists one record per CDR3 protein. The sample has 180,000 or so distinct CDR3 sequences, about 95% seen once. Trimming pared 4 bases from V and 4 bases from J, leaving 12 bases between. The germline V gene encodes CDR1 KGHDR and CDR2 SFDVKD. The CDR3 is made up of 14 amino acids. High-throughput TCR beta sequencing covered peripheral CD8+ and CD4+ T cells. It was healthy donors who served as the controls, matched for age and sex. Isolation of CD8+ and CD4+ T cells was performed negatively, whereas enrichment of TEMRA cells was done by FACS.

This receptor was obtained from a human donor in good health. Sequencing was performed on CD4+ T cells from PBMCs. This rearrangement joins TRBV24-1 to TRBJ2-5; D remains ambiguous. The CDR3 loop is CATSDPTAIETQYF. The CDR3 region has the DNA TGTGCCACCAGTGACCCTACAGCTATAGAGACCCAGTACTTC.